This T cell receptor beta chain was observed in a study of OX40 agonist ivuxolimab in advanced cancers. Method: immunoSEQ multiplex PCR; TCRdb's copy keeps in-frame clones and lacks some. The sample lists roughly 60,000 clones, almost 95% seen once, with roughly a fifth in the top ten. Study-level points and caveats: Antigen specificity was not determined for the expanded peripheral T cells.

To note about this clone: Its antigen is undetermined.

Sequences were derived from CD4+ or CD8+ T cells sorted from blood, sampled in a trial of the OX40 agonist ivuxolimab. This clonotype was obtained from an adult with an advanced solid tumor such as melanoma, head and neck, liver or kidney cancer.

The CDR3, as DNA: TGTGCCAGTAGTATAGAAGGACACACGAACACTGAAGCTTTCTTT. It specifies CASSIEGHTNTEAFF. J is TRBJ1-1 and V is TRBV19, with D perhaps TRBD1 (5 bases). Trimming cost V 0 bases and J 1 base, with 9 bases left between them. Germline CDR1 reads LNHDA; CDR2 reads SQIVND (reference sequence). The CDR3 spans 15 residues.